This entry features one T cell receptor beta chain sequence. Its antigen is currently unknown. These data are taken from a study of cytomegalovirus exposure and HLA in healthy donors. Study background: In an earlier analysis, 117 million unique TCR beta sequences were found from 150 million to 200 million T cells. A preliminary data release comprised around 90 million unique TCRs obtained from HLA-typed donors.

Notes on the study in general: When the data were analyzed later, several of the most significant clusters appeared to be linked to common viral pathogens. Earlier results showed most TCR beta V segments being productive about 90% or about 30% of the time.

With 60 Vbeta and 13 Jbeta primers, the PCR was carried out. Clones were sequenced by immunoSEQ multiplex PCR, and TCRdb holds only the in-frame ones, with some missing. The sample lists approximately 160,000 clones; around 77% were seen once. CDR3 length: 12 residues. Germline CDR1 SGHNT, CDR2 YYREEE (reference sequence). The germline V and J ends were trimmed by 3 bases and 8 bases, with 10 bases remaining between them. The TCR originated in a woman aged 25 to 45 in good health and CMV-seronegative. This chain links TRBV5-4 with TRBJ2-3, with a tentative D call TRBD1 (6 bases). The specimen sequenced was PBMCs. In DNA form, the CDR3 reads TGTGCCAGCAGCTACAGGGCCAGTACGCAGTATTTT. This encodes CASSYRASTQYF.